This TCR beta chain was profiled in a study of blood T cell repertoires in COVID-19. Turning to the study itself: Sites across the United States, Italy and Spain contributed samples from acute and convalescent COVID-19. T cells, B-cell-depleted T cells, or PBMCs provided the cDNA or gDNA that served as material.

Germline V gene lookup returns CDR1 LGHNA and CDR2 YNFKEQ. This CDR3 is built from 17 residues. Deletions cut 1 base from V and 1 base from J, with 14 bases between. In the original analysis: Amplification with reference gene primers provided the estimates of nucleated cell counts. Produced via immunoSEQ multiplex PCR; TCRdb's table is partial and in-frame only. The DNA gave D and trimming, while V, J and clone size come from that table. The sample holds a few hundred thousand clones; about 85% are singletons and the top ten take approximately 3.8%. Sequenced material: peripheral blood. The clonotype originates from a man aged 55 to 70 who had recovered from COVID-19. J is TRBJ1-5 and V is TRBV4-2, with a possible D match to TRBD1 (6 bases). The CDR3 DNA is TGTGCCAGCAGCCAAGGGGCGGGGGCGCGAAGCAATCAGCCCCAGCATTTT. Its protein product is CASSQGAGARSNQPQHF.